A selection of T cell receptor beta chains follows, all from one sample in a study of shared clonotypes between healthy human individuals. The assay was immunoSEQ multiplex PCR, and TCRdb's table has in-frame clones only and misses some. The profile shows some 2 million clones, about 95% of them singletons. The specimen sequenced was naive CD8+ T cells sorted from blood. The receptors stem from a man between 18 and 29 years old in good health. Both conserved end residues are part of each CDR3. Fields, in order: V gene, CDR3 length, J gene, D gene, CDR3 protein. D genes are given only for firm matches.

V: TRBV19
length: 15
J: TRBJ2-5
D: -
CDR3: CASSINGAGEETQYF

V: TRBV29-1
length: 17
J: TRBJ2-7
D: -
CDR3: CSVEGHRDTGRAGEQYF

V: TRBV7-2
length: 15
J: TRBJ2-1
D: TRBD2
CDR3: CASSLGGTSVDEQFF

V: TRBV5-6
length: 13
J: TRBJ1-1
D: -
CDR3: CASSPLGGTEAFF

V: TRBV10-2
length: 18
J: TRBJ2-5
D: -
CDR3: CASSAGPGAEPAQETQYF

V: TRBV11-2
length: 11
J: TRBJ2-7
D: -
CDR3: CASSSGGEQYF

V: TRBV13
length: 13
J: TRBJ1-2
D: -
CDR3: CASTISEGNGYTF

V: TRBV7-2
length: 15
J: TRBJ2-7
D: TRBD2
CDR3: CASSLEAGGTYEQYF

V: TRBV19
length: 15
J: TRBJ1-1
D: -
CDR3: CASSIVTAMNTEAFF

V: TRBV4-3
length: 17
J: TRBJ2-4
D: -
CDR3: CASSQILSGGGGNIQYF

V: TRBV5-6
length: 14
J: TRBJ2-7
D: TRBD1
CDR3: CASSQATGVYEQYF

V: TRBV29-1
length: 13
J: TRBJ2-7
D: TRBD2
CDR3: CSVLAGVSYEQYF

V: TRBV9
length: 15
J: TRBJ2-7
D: TRBD2
CDR3: CASSGSAGASYEQYF

V: TRBV4-1
length: 15
J: TRBJ2-3
D: -
CDR3: CASSRLSRGTDTQYF

V: TRBV19
length: 15
J: TRBJ1-1
D: TRBD1
CDR3: CASTEPGQGGTEAFF

V: TRBV7-8
length: 16
J: TRBJ1-4
D: -
CDR3: CASSLVPEGLGEKLFF

V: TRBV27
length: 15
J: TRBJ2-7
D: -
CDR3: CASSLTGSPSYEQYF

V: TRBV6-5
length: 13
J: TRBJ1-1
D: -
CDR3: CASSYMTGAEAFF

V: TRBV19
length: 14
J: TRBJ2-7
D: -
CDR3: CASSSAALVYEQYF

V: TRBV27
length: 16
J: TRBJ2-7
D: TRBD2
CDR3: CASSDLWREGSYEQYF

V: TRBV7-6
length: 13
J: TRBJ2-3
D: -
CDR3: CASSPNWADTQYF

V: TRBV6-5
length: 14
J: TRBJ2-7
D: TRBD1
CDR3: CASSLGQGAKEQYF

V: TRBV13
length: 16
J: TRBJ2-2
D: -
CDR3: CASSPITGTMAGELFF

V: TRBV15
length: 19
J: TRBJ2-2
D: TRBD2
CDR3: CATSRDPPLAETNTGELFF

V: TRBV29-1
length: 14
J: TRBJ1-1
D: -
CDR3: CSVGGVGEDTEAFF

V: TRBV4-1
length: 15
J: TRBJ1-1
D: -
CDR3: CASSLLPGAGTEAFF

V: TRBV19
length: 17
J: TRBJ1-2
D: -
CDR3: CASSIDLEDGLRGGYTF

V: TRBV5-1
length: 14
J: TRBJ1-5
D: -
CDR3: CASSPEGGNQPQHF

V: TRBV4-3
length: 13
J: TRBJ2-3
D: -
CDR3: CASSQAVPDTQYF

V: TRBV4-1
length: 16
J: TRBJ2-3
D: TRBD2
CDR3: CASSQVGGLAGYTQYF

V: TRBV7-8
length: 16
J: TRBJ2-2
D: TRBD2
CDR3: CASSLWEGRLTGELFF

V: TRBV6-1
length: 9
J: TRBJ1-1
D: -
CDR3: CASAPEAFF

V: TRBV11-2
length: 15
J: TRBJ1-5
D: TRBD1
CDR3: CASSPGQGGNQPQHF

V: TRBV4-3
length: 15
J: TRBJ2-3
D: TRBD2
CDR3: CASSQDTSESDTQYF

V: TRBV10-3
length: 15
J: TRBJ2-7
D: -
CDR3: CAISGGEGLAGALGF

V: TRBV6-5
length: 11
J: TRBJ1-1
D: -
CDR3: CASTQGTEAFF

V: TRBV4-3
length: 15
J: TRBJ2-7
D: -
CDR3: CASSPKQGRAYEQYF